This T cell receptor (beta chain) originates from a study of cytomegalovirus exposure and HLA in healthy donors (dated by TCRdb to between 2016 and 2019). Turning to the overall study: An earlier analysis of roughly 630 of the donors reported 250 to 300 Gb of sequence data and 100 million to 140 million unique TCR beta sequences from around 200 million T cells. Of the 300 to 500 genotyped donors, more than 75% were placed in the genetic ancestry cluster associated with self-reported Caucasian donors. Rather than drawing on any new phenotypic data, the later analysis identified candidate immune exposures from TCR beta sequences and the way those sequences occurred across donors. Roughly 300 gigabases of sequencing data and roughly 80 million unique TCR sequences made up an early release that covered around 640 HLA-typed donors. The study was designed to test whether signatures of past pathogen exposure could be identified by cataloging public T cell receptors. Across around 400 genotyped donors of the cohort, an average of approximately 240,000 unique TCR beta nucleotide sequences per donor were sequenced, and roughly 20% of those sequences were non-productive. In a later genetic analysis, genome-wide SNP genotypes for about 60% of the 666 donors were used, and that subset was treated as a discovery cohort. The study combined high-throughput TCR immunosequencing, statistical association of individual TCRs with disease status, and machine learning to predict cytomegalovirus infection status. Along with the approximately 600-subject first cohort, a separate validation cohort of over a hundred different subjects was used. The number of donors typed differed by locus, with roughly 629-640 for A, B, C, DRB1 and DQB1, over 500 for DQA1, nearly 610 for DPA1, and around 460 for DPB1. All discovery cohort repertoires had been generated on a single sequencing platform. In a later analysis, previously published TCR beta repertoires from 670 or so donors were re-analyzed and high-resolution HLA genotyping was added so that TCR occurrence patterns could be studied. Roughly five DR-DQ haplotypes were handled as single units for association and clustering, since linkage in the cohort was strong. Using immunosequencing, the study profiled T cell repertoires from some 670 subjects and related those repertoires to cytomegalovirus serostatus. An earlier analysis of 587 of the donors used high-throughput TCR beta sequencing to judge whether each TCR beta V gene segment behaved as functional or pseudogenic. HLA typing covered class I and class II loci at four-digit resolution. Donor age, sex, ethnicity and CMV serostatus were collected together with the repertoire data. Results and caveats for the whole study, not just this receptor: An association between a missense DCLRE1C variant and V-gene and J-gene trimming of TCR beta chains was found in a later genetic analysis and replicated in an independent cohort. A few of the identified cytomegalovirus-associated TCR beta chains were confirmed in vitro to be specific for cytomegalovirus antigens. A later genetic analysis reported fewer N-insertions in productive TCRs among donors in an Asian-associated ancestry cluster than the roughly 700-donor mean. Compared with equally common non-associated chains, HLA-associated TCR beta chains in a later analysis were more clonally expanded and had lower generation probabilities. The 87-base-pair reads could not distinguish some IMGT-functional V segments, including TRBV6-2 and TRBV6-3, so those segments were excluded. The study listed 150 to 200 TCR beta chains as associated with cytomegalovirus. Roughly uniform sequencing depth across donors was assumed in presence/absence analyses, although this assumption may not hold. Cytomegalovirus status was reported to be diagnosed by the classifier with high specificity and sensitivity in both the original and validation cohorts. A further reported finding was that TCR beta sequences accurately predicted the HLA-A and HLA-B alleles for most subjects in the first cohort. Linkage disequilibrium might explain the correlated functional status among segregating V segments, but an unknown experimental factor could not be ruled out. In a later analysis, most CMV-associated TCR beta chains were found to appear HLA-restricted, with HLA associations seemingly driven largely by CMV exposure. In a later analysis, several top co-occurrence clusters were reported to appear linked to parvovirus B19, influenza, CMV and Epstein-Barr virus. The authors suggested that the approach could potentially be extended to other disease states and immunological phenotypes. HLA typing was unavailable for some donors at each locus, so association tests used only the typed subset. This cohort had only TCR beta chains sequenced, and the lack of alpha or paired-chain data limited which features could be detected. The only immune exposure information available for the cohort was CMV serostatus. A later analysis associated 16,951 TCR beta sequences with specific HLA alleles at a false discovery rate of 0.05. Assigning TCR associations to individual alleles was difficult when HLA alleles, especially DR and DQ, strongly co-occurred. In a later analysis, the rate of TCR association differed among HLA loci, with DRB1 alleles having the most associated TCRs and HLA-C alleles having the fewest. Because counts were too low, approximately 18 rarely observed V segments, including chromosome 9 orphons, were excluded from the earlier analysis of 587 of the donors. A cluster of highly shared sequence variants was judged likely to represent a technical artifact of the sequencing pipeline. Most TCR sequences were observed very rarely across donors, whereas some public TCRs were present in many individuals. An earlier analysis of approximately 500 of the donors showed that most TCR beta V segments appeared in productive rearrangements either about 87% or about 30% of the time, which broadly matched IMGT annotations.

The cohort comprised some 700 healthy bone marrow donors. Cohort members were all nominally healthy when sampled, although unrecorded immune exposures were likely present. The donor was CMV seropositive and belonged to the group of 250 to 300 seropositive cohort members. Every donor gave a peripheral blood sample, and the peripheral blood mononuclear cells from that sample were used for TCR beta sequencing. The Qiagen DNeasy Blood Extraction Kit was used to extract genomic DNA from the blood cell samples. From its cysteine to its phenylalanine, the CDR3 spans 13 amino acids. Only CDR3 DNA is held: 39 bases, read in frame from base 1. CDR1 and CDR2 were assigned from the germline V gene (reference sequence) as LNHDA and SQIVND. Clipping removes 6 bases from V and 8 bases from J, with 7 as the unmatched junction base count. With regard to this clone: What this receptor recognizes is not known. No base quality information exists; no much larger clone differs at one position.

Receptor libraries were prepared by the immunoSEQ multiplex PCR assay. For the multiplex PCR, a mixture combining 60 forward primers for TCR Vbeta segments and 13 reverse primers for TCR Jbeta segments was used. A multiplex PCR assay on genomic DNA amplified the CDR3 region of rearranged TCR beta genes. On the Illumina HiSeq System, the amplified TCR beta libraries were sequenced as 87-base-pair reads. The source study handled its data this way. In a later analysis, some 80 million unique TCR beta chains were counted across the roughly 610 repertoires, and about 9.9 million of these chains were shared by at least two donors. A nearest-neighbor algorithm error-corrected the raw reads and collapsed the reads into unique sequences, merging closely related sequences to remove PCR and sequencing errors. Alignment of CDR3 sequences to IMGT reference sequences was used to assign V, D and J gene segments. Each retained sequence needed at least a six-nucleotide match to both a V gene segment and a J gene segment. Rearrangements were called productive when the CDR3 lacked stop codons and stayed in frame with V and J; all others were non-productive. CDR3 was defined by IMGT convention, running from the second conserved V-encoded cysteine to the conserved J-encoded phenylalanine. In an earlier analysis of around 570 of the donors, sequences lacking an unambiguous match to a single V gene segment were excluded. In an earlier analysis of 587 of the donors, a V segment was called functional when productive rearrangements were above 56.7%, and segregating when the standard deviation between donors exceeded 5%. A statistical classification framework was built to diagnose cytomegalovirus status from the catalog of TCR beta chain sequences. In a later analysis, TCR nucleotide sequences were compared against IMGT/GENE-DB human TR gene sequences so that V and J genes could be assigned. In a later analysis, CDR3 sequences and most-parsimonious VDJ recombination scenarios were assigned using the TCRdist pipeline. In a later analysis, every TCR beta chain was defined by the combination of its CDR3 amino acid sequence and its V-gene family, and reads without a unique V-gene family were dropped. To address suspected cross-contamination and a sequencing artifact, a later analysis removed some 620 highly shared, low-generation-probability nucleotide sequences. In a later analysis, a clonal expansion index was calculated for each public chain from normalized within-repertoire ranks of inferred template counts. Generation probabilities in a later analysis came from a VDJ recombination model fitted to out-of-frame rearrangements, and those results were checked against IGoR. Hypergeometric tests were used in a later analysis to score TCR-TCR, TCR-HLA and TCR-CMV co-occurrence, with a repertoire-size bias correction applied to the TCR pairs. To estimate false discovery rates, a later analysis permuted the HLA or CMV assignments 20 times. In a later analysis, co-occurring TCRs were grouped using DBSCAN, and TCRdist sequence similarity was added for clustering within HLA-allele-positive subsets. Co-occurrence clustering excluded repertoires with fewer than 30,000 or more than 120,000 public chains, plus five with anomalous nucleotide sharing. Imported from immuneACCESS, the table was reduced by TCRdb to in-frame sequences with V and J called. These copies leave out some clones; in studies compared against another copy, an unresolved V gene accounts for under half, and the cause of the remainder is not known. V, J and clone size derive from that table, while D and trimming were established from the DNA sequence. This sample gives more than 85,000 clones in total; less than 70% of them show up just once. In total, the top ten clones hold roughly 5.3% of the sample.

The specimen was PBMCs. The origin of this receptor is a woman aged 70 to 79 in good health and CMV-seropositive. The V and J genes are TRBV19 and TRBJ1-1, and 9 junctional nucleotides match TRBD1. This receptor has the CDR3 CASSETGGWEAFF. The bases read TGTGCCAGTAGCGAGACAGGGGGATGGGAAGCTTTCTTT.